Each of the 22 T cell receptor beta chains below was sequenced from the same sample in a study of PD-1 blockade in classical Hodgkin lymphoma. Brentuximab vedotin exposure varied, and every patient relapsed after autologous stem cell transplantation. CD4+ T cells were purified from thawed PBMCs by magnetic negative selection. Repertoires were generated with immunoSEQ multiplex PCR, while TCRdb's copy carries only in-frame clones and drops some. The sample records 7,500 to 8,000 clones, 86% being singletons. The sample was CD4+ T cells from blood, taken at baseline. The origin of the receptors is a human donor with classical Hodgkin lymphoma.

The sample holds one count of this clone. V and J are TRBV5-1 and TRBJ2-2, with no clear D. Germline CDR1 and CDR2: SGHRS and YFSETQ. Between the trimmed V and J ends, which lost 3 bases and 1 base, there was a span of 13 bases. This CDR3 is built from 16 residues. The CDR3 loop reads CASSSLLGRNTGELFF. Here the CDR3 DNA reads TGCGCCAGCAGCTCCTTATTAGGCAGGAACACCGGGGAGCTGTTTTTT.

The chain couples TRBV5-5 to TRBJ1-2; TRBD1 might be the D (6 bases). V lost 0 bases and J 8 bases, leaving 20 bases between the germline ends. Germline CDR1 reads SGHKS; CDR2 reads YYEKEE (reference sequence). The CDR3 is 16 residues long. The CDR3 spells CASSLDRFRGVTGYTF. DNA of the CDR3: TGTGCCAGCAGCTTGGATCGGTTCAGGGGTGTTACGGGCTACACCTTC.

The CDR3 spells CASSTQRGGQYF. The CDR3 DNA is TGTGCCAGCAGCACCCAGCGTGGCGGGCAGTACTTC. The gene calls are TRBV7-2 and TRBJ2-7, with unresolved D. This CDR3 has 12 residues. V was cut by 5 bases and J by 9 bases, with 14 bases left in between. Germline CDR1 SGHTA, CDR2 FQGNSA.

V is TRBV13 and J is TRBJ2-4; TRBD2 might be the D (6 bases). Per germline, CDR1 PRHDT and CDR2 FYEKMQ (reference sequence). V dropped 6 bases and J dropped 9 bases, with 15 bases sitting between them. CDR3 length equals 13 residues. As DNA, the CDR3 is TGTGCCAGCAGTTTGGGGCGGGGATTCATTCAGTACTTC. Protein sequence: CASSLGRGFIQYF.

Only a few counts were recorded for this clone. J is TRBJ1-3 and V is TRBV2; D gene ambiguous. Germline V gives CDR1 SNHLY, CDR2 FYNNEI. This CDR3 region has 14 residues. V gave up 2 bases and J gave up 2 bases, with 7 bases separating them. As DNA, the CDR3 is TGTGCCAGCAGTGAAAACTGGGCTGGAAACACCATATATTTT. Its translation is CASSENWAGNTIYF.

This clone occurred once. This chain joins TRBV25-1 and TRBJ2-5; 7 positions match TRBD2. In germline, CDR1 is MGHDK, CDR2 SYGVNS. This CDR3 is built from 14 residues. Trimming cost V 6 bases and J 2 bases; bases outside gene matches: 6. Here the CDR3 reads CASSAGLPQETQYF. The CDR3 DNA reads TGTGCCAGCAGCGCGGGACTACCGCAAGAGACCCAGTACTTC. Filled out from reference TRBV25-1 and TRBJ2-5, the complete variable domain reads EADIYQTPRYLVIGTGKKITLECSQTMGHDKMYWYQQDPGMELHLIHYSYGVNSTEKGDLSSESTVSRIRTEHFPLTLESARPSHTSQYLCASSAGLPQETQYFGPGTRLLVL.

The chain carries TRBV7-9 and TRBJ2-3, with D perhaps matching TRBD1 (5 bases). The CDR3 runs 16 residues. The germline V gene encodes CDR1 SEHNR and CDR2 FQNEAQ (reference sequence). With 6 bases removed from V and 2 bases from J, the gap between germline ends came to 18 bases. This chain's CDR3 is CASRPADTRNTDTQYF. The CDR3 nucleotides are TGTGCCAGCAGGCCGGCGGACACGAGGAACACAGATACGCAGTATTTT.

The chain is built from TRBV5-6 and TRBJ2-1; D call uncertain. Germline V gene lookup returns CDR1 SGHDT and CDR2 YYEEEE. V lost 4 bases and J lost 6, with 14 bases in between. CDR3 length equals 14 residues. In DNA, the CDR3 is TGTGCCAGCAGCAGAGCTAGTATCGGCAATGAGCAGTTCTTC. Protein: CASSRASIGNEQFF.

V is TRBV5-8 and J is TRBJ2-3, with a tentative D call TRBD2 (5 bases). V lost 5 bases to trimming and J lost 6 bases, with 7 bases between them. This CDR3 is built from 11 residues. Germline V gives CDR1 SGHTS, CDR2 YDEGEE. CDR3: CASRRRDTQYF. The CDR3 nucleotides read TGTGCCAGCAGACGGAGGGATACGCAGTATTTT.

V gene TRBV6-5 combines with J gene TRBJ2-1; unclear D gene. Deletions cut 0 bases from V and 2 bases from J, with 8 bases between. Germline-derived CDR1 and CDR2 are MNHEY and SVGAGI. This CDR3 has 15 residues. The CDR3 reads CASSYSGHPYNEQFF. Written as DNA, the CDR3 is TGTGCCAGCAGTTACTCAGGTCACCCCTACAATGAGCAGTTCTTC.

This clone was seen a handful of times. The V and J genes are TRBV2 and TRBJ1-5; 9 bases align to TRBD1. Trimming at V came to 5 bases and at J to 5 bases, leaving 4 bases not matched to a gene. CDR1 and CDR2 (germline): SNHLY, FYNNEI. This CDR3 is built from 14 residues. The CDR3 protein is CASSPTGGDQPQHF. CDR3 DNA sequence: TGTGCCAGCAGTCCGACAGGGGGGGATCAGCCCCAGCATTTT. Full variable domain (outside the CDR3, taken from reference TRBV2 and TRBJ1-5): EPEVTQTPSHQVTQMGQEVILRCVPISNHLYFYWYRQILGQKVEFLVSFYNNEISEKSEIFDDQFSVERPDGSNFTLKIRSTKLEDSAMYFCASSPTGGDQPQHFGDGTRLSIL.

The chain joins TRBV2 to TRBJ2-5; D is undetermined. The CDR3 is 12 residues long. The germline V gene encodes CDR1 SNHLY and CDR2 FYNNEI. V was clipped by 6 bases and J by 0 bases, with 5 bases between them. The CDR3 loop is CASRRYQETQYF. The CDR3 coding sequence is TGTGCCAGCAGGAGGTACCAAGAGACCCAGTACTTC.

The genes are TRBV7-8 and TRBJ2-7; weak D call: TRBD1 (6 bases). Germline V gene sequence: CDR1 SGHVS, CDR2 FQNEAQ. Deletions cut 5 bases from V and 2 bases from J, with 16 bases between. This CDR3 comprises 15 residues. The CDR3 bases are TGTGCCAGCAGCCTCCGGGACACACTAACCTACGAGCAGTACTTC. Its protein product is CASSLRDTLTYEQYF.

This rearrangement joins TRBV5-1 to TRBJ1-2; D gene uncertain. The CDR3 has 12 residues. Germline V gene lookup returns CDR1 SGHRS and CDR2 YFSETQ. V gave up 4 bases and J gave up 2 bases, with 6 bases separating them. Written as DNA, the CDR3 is TGCGCCAGCAGCGAGGGCAACTATGGCTACACCTTC. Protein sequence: CASSEGNYGYTF.

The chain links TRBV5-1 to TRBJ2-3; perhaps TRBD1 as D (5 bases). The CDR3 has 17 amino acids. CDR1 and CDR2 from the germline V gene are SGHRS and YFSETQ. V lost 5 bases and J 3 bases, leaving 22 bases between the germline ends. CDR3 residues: CASRYPLDTGTTDTQYF. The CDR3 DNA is TGCGCCAGCAGGTATCCCCTGGACACCGGAACGACAGATACGCAGTATTTT.

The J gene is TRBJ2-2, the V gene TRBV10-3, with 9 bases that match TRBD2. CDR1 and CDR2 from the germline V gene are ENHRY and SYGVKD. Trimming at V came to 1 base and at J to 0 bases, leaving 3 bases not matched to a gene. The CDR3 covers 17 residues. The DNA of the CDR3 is TGTGCCATCAGTGAGTTCCTAGCGGGATCGAACACCGGGGAGCTGTTTTTT. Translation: CAISEFLAGSNTGELFF.

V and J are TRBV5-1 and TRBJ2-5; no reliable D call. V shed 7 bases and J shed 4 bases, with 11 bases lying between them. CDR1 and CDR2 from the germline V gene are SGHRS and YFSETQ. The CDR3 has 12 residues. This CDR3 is CASYHNPETQYF. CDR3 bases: TGCGCCAGCTATCATAACCCAGAGACCCAGTACTTC.

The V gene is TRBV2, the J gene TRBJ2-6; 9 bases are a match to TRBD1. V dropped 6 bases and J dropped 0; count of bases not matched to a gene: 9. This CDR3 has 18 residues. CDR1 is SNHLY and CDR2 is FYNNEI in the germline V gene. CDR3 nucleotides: TGTGCCAGCAGCGTACAGGGGGCATCTACCTCTGGGGCCAACGTCCTGACTTTC. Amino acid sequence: CASSVQGASTSGANVLTF.

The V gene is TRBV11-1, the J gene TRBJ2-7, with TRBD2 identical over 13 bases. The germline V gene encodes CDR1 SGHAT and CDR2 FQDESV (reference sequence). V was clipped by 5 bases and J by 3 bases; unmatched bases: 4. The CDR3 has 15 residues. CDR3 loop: CASSPWTSGSYEQYF. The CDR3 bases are TGTGCCAGCAGCCCGTGGACTAGCGGGAGCTACGAGCAGTACTTC.

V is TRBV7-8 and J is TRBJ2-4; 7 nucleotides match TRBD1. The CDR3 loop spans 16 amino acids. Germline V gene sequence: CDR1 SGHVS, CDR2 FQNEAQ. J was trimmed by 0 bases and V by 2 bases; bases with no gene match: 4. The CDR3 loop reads CASSLLGGPAKNIQYF. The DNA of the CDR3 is TGTGCCAGCAGCTTATTAGGGGGCCCAGCCAAAAACATTCAGTACTTC.

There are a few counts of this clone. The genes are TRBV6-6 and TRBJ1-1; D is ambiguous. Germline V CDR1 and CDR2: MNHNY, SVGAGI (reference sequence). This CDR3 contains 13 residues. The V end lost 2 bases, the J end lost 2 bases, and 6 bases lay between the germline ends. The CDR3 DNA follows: TGTGCCAGCAGTTACCAGGCCAACACTGAAGCTTTCTTT. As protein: CASSYQANTEAFF.

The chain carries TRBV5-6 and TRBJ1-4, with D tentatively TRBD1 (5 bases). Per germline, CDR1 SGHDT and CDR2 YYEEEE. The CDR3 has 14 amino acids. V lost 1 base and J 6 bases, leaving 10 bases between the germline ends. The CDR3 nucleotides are TGTGCCAGCAGCTTGACCTGGGGGGATGAAAAACTGTTTTTT. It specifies CASSLTWGDEKLFF.